What follows are 15 T cell receptor beta chains derived from one specimen sequenced in a study of a mutant IDH1 vaccine in newly diagnosed glioma. No antigen has been identified for these receptors. Some clones are missing from TCRdb's copy, which holds only in-frame ones; the method was immunoSEQ multiplex PCR. The sample holds around 100,000 clones, 90% seen once. Time point given: week 11, during vaccination. In every dose of vaccine, 300 ug of mutant IDH1 20-mer peptide was given alongside topical imiquimod. The sequencing here drew on PBMCs, taken from a glioma patient whose treatment included an IDH1 peptide vaccine. These receptors were taken from a woman between 50 and 59 years old with glioma.

The chain carries TRBV7-8 and TRBJ1-5; no reliable D call. The CDR3 has 14 residues. V lost 4 bases and J 6 bases, leaving 13 bases between the germline ends. Germline CDR1 SGHVS, CDR2 FQNEAQ. CDR3 bases: TGTGCCAGCAGCTCGTTAGGGAACCTTCAGCCCCAGCATTTT. This codes for CASSSLGNLQPQHF. The full variable domain, completed using reference TRBV7-8 and TRBJ1-5, is GAGVSQSPRYKVAKRGQDVALRCDPISGHVSLFWYQQALGQGPEFLTYFQNEAQLDKSGLPSDRFFAERPEGSVSTLKIQRTQQEDSAVYLCASSSLGNLQPQHFGDGTRLSIL.

The rearrangement joins TRBV9 to TRBJ2-3, with D maybe TRBD1 (5 bases). Between the trimmed V and J ends, which lost 3 bases and 6 bases, there was a span of 14 bases. Germline V gene sequence: CDR1 SGDLS, CDR2 YYNGEE. This CDR3 contains 14 residues. The CDR3 here is CASSANTGSDTQYF. The CDR3 nucleotides read TGTGCCAGCAGCGCTAACACAGGATCCGATACGCAGTATTTT.

The rearrangement links TRBV10-1 to TRBJ2-3; D is unclear. V dropped 0 bases and J dropped 4 bases, with 11 bases sitting between them. This CDR3 has 15 residues. Germline values: CDR1 WNHNN, CDR2 SYGVQD (reference sequence). The CDR3 nucleotides are TGCGCCAGCAGTGAGTCGGAAGGGATGGCAGATACGCAGTATTTT. It is translated as CASSESEGMADTQYF.

This clone came up once. J is TRBJ1-2 and V is TRBV2; D is ambiguous. Trimming shortened V by 3 bases and J by 6 bases, and 5 bases separated the two germline ends. Germline loops: CDR1 SNHLY, CDR2 FYNNEI. This CDR3 is 11 amino acids long. CDR3 DNA sequence: TGTGCCAGCAGTGAGAGGGATGGCTACACCTTC. Its translation: CASSERDGYTF.

V gene TRBV6-5 combines with J gene TRBJ2-1; 8 bases are a match to TRBD2. Losses at the gene ends were 2 bases for V and 10 bases for J; bases not matched to a gene: 7. This CDR3 has 14 amino acids. Germline V gives CDR1 MNHEY, CDR2 SVGAGI. The CDR3 loop is CASSYVAGTREQFF. In nucleotides, the CDR3 is TGTGCCAGCAGTTACGTAGCGGGAACGCGAGAGCAGTTCTTC.

The gene calls are TRBV5-1 and TRBJ2-7, with D uncertain. This CDR3 region has 12 residues. V lost 4 bases to trimming and J lost 4 bases, with 9 bases between them. Germline CDR1 is SGHRS and CDR2 is YFSETQ. Here the CDR3 DNA reads TGCGCCAGCAGCACGGATCATTACGAGCAGTACTTC. This translates into CASSTDHYEQYF.

The chain couples TRBV19 to TRBJ2-1, with 9 bases identical to TRBD2. J was trimmed by 0 bases and V by 6 bases; bases with no gene match: 0. Germline V gene data show CDR1 as LNHDA and CDR2 as SQIVND (reference sequence). This CDR3 is built from 14 residues. The CDR3 DNA reads as TGTGCCAGTAGACTAGCGGGCTCCTACAATGAGCAGTTCTTC. It codes for CASRLAGSYNEQFF.

This chain links TRBV6-6 with TRBJ1-2; 7 bases map to TRBD1. V shed 5 bases and J 5 bases; nucleotides not matched to a gene: 8. Germline assignment: CDR1 MNHNY and CDR2 SVGAGI (reference sequence). The length of the CDR3 is 14 residues. The CDR3 coding sequence is TGTGCCAGCAGTGCTCAGGGGGATGTTTATGGCTACACCTTC. It yields the protein CASSAQGDVYGYTF.

V is TRBV10-3 and J is TRBJ1-2; D uncertain. The CDR3 runs 13 residues. The V and J ends lost 9 bases and 11 bases respectively, with 22 bases between them. Germline-derived CDR1 and CDR2 are ENHRY and SYGVKD. The CDR3 coding sequence is TGTGCCATTTGGGTCGGCCGGGGTCACGAATACACCTTC. Translated: CAIWVGRGHEYTF.

The rearrangement uses TRBV5-8 and TRBJ2-3; D is possibly TRBD1 (6 bases). The ends were cut back, 1 base at V and 2 bases at J, with 23 bases in the middle. CDR1 is SGHTS, CDR2 YDEGEE, per germline. This CDR3 spans 19 amino acids. CDR3 sequence: CASSLLGVLGTPSTDTQYF. The CDR3 nucleotides read TGTGCCAGCAGCTTGTTGGGGGTTTTGGGGACACCTTCCACAGATACGCAGTATTTT.

The chain is built from TRBV27 and TRBJ2-7; TRBD2 is a possible D gene (5 bases). The CDR3 has 14 residues. V dropped 6 bases and J dropped 2 bases, with 14 bases sitting between them. Per germline, CDR1 MNHEY and CDR2 SMNVEV (reference sequence). CDR3 sequence: CASSASNGAYEQYF. The DNA of the CDR3 is TGTGCCAGCAGCGCCTCGAACGGGGCCTACGAGCAGTACTTC.

This sequence joins TRBV2 and TRBJ2-7, with D perhaps being TRBD1 or TRBD2 (5 bases each). Germline assignment: CDR1 SNHLY and CDR2 FYNNEI. This CDR3 is built from 13 residues. V was pared by 4 bases and J by 3 bases, with 10 bases between. The CDR3 reads CASSGGSGYEQYF. Written as DNA, the CDR3 is TGTGCCAGCAGTGGGGGGTCGGGCTACGAGCAGTACTTC.

The chain recombines TRBV9 with TRBJ2-6; 8 nucleotides align to TRBD1. The length of the CDR3 is 17 residues. Germline-derived CDR1 and CDR2 are SGDLS and YYNGEE. V lost 0 bases and J lost 1; bases outside the gene matches: 3. Here the CDR3 reads CASSVATGGSGANVLTF. In DNA form, the CDR3 reads TGTGCCAGCAGCGTAGCTACAGGGGGTTCTGGGGCCAACGTCCTGACTTTC.

As to this clone: The same CDR3 is also encoded by other DNA sequences in this sample. The genes are TRBV5-4 and TRBJ2-7, with 9 bases identical to TRBD1. Per the germline V gene, CDR1 is SGHNT and CDR2 is YYREEE (reference sequence). This CDR3 comprises 14 residues. V lost 3 bases and J lost 3; bases outside the gene matches: 4. In DNA, the CDR3 is TGTGCCAGCAGCTCACCGGGACAGGGCTACGAGCAGTACTTC. This encodes CASSSPGQGYEQYF.

The genes are TRBV7-9 and TRBJ2-7; no clear D gene. CDR3 length: 11 amino acids. Per the germline V gene, CDR1 is SEHNR and CDR2 is FQNEAQ (reference sequence). V shed 1 base and J shed 6 bases, with 4 bases lying between them. CDR3 in amino acids: CASSLVGEQYF. Written as DNA, the CDR3 is TGTGCCAGCAGCTTAGTAGGCGAGCAGTACTTC. Supplemented by reference TRBV7-9 and TRBJ2-7, the full variable domain reads DTGVSQNPRHKITKRGQNVTFRCDPISEHNRLYWYRQTLGQGPEFLTYFQNEAQLEKSRLLSDRFSAERPKGSFSTLEIQRTEQGDSAMYLCASSLVGEQYFGPGTRLTVT.